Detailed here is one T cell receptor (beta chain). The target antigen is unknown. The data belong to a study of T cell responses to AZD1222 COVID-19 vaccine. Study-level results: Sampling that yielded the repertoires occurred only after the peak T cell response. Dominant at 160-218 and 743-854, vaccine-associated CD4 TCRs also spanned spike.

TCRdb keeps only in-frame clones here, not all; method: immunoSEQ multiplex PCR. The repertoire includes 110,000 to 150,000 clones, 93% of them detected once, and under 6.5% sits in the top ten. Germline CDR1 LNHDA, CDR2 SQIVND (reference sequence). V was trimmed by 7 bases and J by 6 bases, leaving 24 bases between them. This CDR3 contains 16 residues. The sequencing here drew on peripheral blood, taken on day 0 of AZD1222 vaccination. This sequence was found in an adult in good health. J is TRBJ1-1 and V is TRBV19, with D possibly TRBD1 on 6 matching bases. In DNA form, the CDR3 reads TGTGCCAGTACCCAACTGGGGCAGGGGCTAAAGGCTGAAGCTTTCTTT. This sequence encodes CASTQLGQGLKAEAFF.